A single sample gave rise to the 21 T cell receptor beta chains below, sequenced in a study of beta chain features in type 1 diabetes. The authors reverse transcribed all of the isolated RNA, so sequencing captured expressed TCRB transcripts. Produced via immunoSEQ multiplex PCR; TCRdb's table is partial and in-frame only. The repertoire holds roughly 450,000 clones, with over 9.5% as singletons. Source material: naive CD4+ T cells from blood. The receptors were sampled from a woman between 18 and 29 years old in good health.

This clone turned up a few times. The chain links TRBV10-3 to TRBJ1-1; perhaps TRBD1 as D (5 bases). V was cut by 6 bases and J by 6 bases, with 11 bases left in between. The CDR3 has 12 residues. The germline V gene has CDR1 ENHRY and CDR2 SYGVKD. This CDR3 reads CAISGDRSEAFF. The DNA for the CDR3 is TGTGCCATCAGCGGGGACCGTTCTGAAGCTTTCTTT.

This clone was seen a few times. The chain uses TRBV7-2 and TRBJ1-4; D call uncertain. Germline-derived CDR1 and CDR2 are SGHTA and FQGNSA. The V gene lost 5 bases and the J gene lost 5 bases, with 6 bases spanning the gap. The CDR3 contains 12 residues. CDR3 DNA: TGTGCCAGCAGCCGTTACAATGAAAAACTGTTTTTT. It codes for CASSRYNEKLFF.

The J gene is TRBJ2-7, the V gene TRBV25-1; perhaps TRBD1 as D (5 bases). The CDR3 consists of 11 residues. V dropped 5 bases and J dropped 8 bases, with 10 bases sitting between them. CDR1 is MGHDK and CDR2 is SYGVNS in the germline V gene. CDR3 loop: CASSTGRKQYF. CDR3 DNA: TGTGCCAGCAGTACAGGCAGGAAGCAGTACTTC.

The V call is TRBV7-2, the J call TRBJ2-5; tentatively, D is TRBD2 (5 bases). This CDR3 has 17 amino acids. V was shortened by 0 bases and J by 5 bases, with 19 bases between the two germline ends. Germline CDR1 SGHTA, CDR2 FQGNSA. The CDR3 protein is CASSLAPRGKKQETQYF. CDR3 DNA sequence: TGTGCCAGCAGCTTAGCGCCCCGGGGTAAAAAGCAGGAGACCCAGTACTTC.

This clone turned up a few times. The rearrangement joins TRBV1 to TRBJ2-7; the table's TRBD2 call for D was not verified on the DNA. TRBV1 constitutes a pseudogene. The length of the CDR3 is 17 residues. DNA of the CDR3: TGCACCAGCAGCCAAGAGGGGTCGGAGACTAGCCGATACGAGCAGTACTTC. It is translated as CTSSQEGSETSRYEQYF.

This clone has just a few counts. The chain carries TRBV7-9 and TRBJ2-6; D gene ambiguous. V was pared by 5 bases and J by 0 bases, with 8 bases between. Germline CDR1 SEHNR, CDR2 FQNEAQ (reference sequence). This CDR3 has 15 residues. In nucleotides, the CDR3 is TGTGCCAGCAGCCCCCGCGTCTCTGGGGCCAACGTCCTGACTTTC. Translation gives CASSPRVSGANVLTF.

The V and J genes are TRBV29-1 and TRBJ2-1; 12 bases match TRBD2. The CDR3 runs 16 residues. Germline values: CDR1 SQVTM, CDR2 ANQGSEA. Unmatched junction bases numbered 10, after V lost 7 bases and J lost 3 bases. The CDR3 region has the DNA TGCAGCGGTAAAGAGACTAGCGGGAGCTTCTACAATGAGCAGTTCTTC. It yields the protein CSGKETSGSFYNEQFF.

This clone was seen a few times. The rearrangement joins TRBV4-2 to TRBJ2-3; tentative D call: TRBD2 (7 bases). Trimming removed 1 base at V and 3 bases at J, with 20 bases between. The V gene's germline CDR1 is LGHNA and CDR2 YNFKEQ. The CDR3 spans 18 residues. The chain's CDR3 is CASSQVLIEGGLTDTQYF. CDR3 sequence (DNA): TGTGCCAGCAGCCAAGTGCTTATAGAGGGGGGGCTAACAGATACGCAGTATTTT.

This rearrangement joins TRBV30 to TRBJ1-2, with D unresolved. The ends were cut back, 1 base at V and 5 bases at J, with 23 bases in the middle. The CDR3 is made up of 17 amino acids. CDR1 and CDR2 from the germline V gene are GTSNPN and SVGIG (reference sequence). The CDR3 DNA is TGTGCCTGGAGTGCCAGTTTGAGCCAGTACACGAGGTATGGCTACACCTTC. Its protein product is CAWSASLSQYTRYGYTF.

This clone was seen more than once but under ten times. The chain combines TRBV29-1 with TRBJ1-2; D unclear. Trimming stripped 6 bases from V and 7 bases from J, with 15 bases between. The CDR3 consists of 12 residues. Per germline, CDR1 SQVTM and CDR2 ANQGSEA. The CDR3 here is CSVRRGSAGYTF. CDR3 bases: TGCAGCGTCAGACGAGGTTCAGCTGGCTACACCTTC.

This clone was observed many times. V usage is TRBV27 and J usage is TRBJ2-3; TRBD1 might be the D (5 bases). CDR3 size: 11 residues. Trimming stripped 10 bases from V and 5 bases from J, with 10 bases between. Looked up from germline, CDR1 is MNHEY and CDR2 is SMNVEV (reference sequence). The CDR3 DNA reads TGTGCCACAAGGGGCCGAGATACGCAGTATTTT. Amino acid sequence: CATRGRDTQYF.

This clone was recorded a few times. This rearrangement joins TRBV7-2 to TRBJ2-3; 8 bases line up with TRBD1. Germline assignment: CDR1 SGHTA and CDR2 FQGNSA. The CDR3 runs 17 residues. With 5 bases clipped from V and 7 bases from J, the junction kept 17 bases outside the gene matches. The CDR3 sequence: CASSDTYYRGIVNTQYF. CDR3 DNA: TGTGCCAGCAGCGACACGTATTACAGGGGGATTGTGAATACGCAGTATTTT.

This chain uses TRBV4-2 with TRBJ1-1; 8 bases line up with TRBD1. Losses at the gene ends were 0 bases for V and 6 bases for J; bases not matched to a gene: 9. Germline lookup yields CDR1 LGHNA and CDR2 YNFKEQ. This CDR3 spans 16 amino acids. CDR3 loop: CASSQDSDRVSAEAFF. Here the CDR3 DNA reads TGTGCCAGCAGCCAAGATTCGGACAGGGTGTCCGCTGAAGCTTTCTTT.

This clone was counted between two and nine times. This sequence joins TRBV5-6 and TRBJ1-1; D perhaps matches TRBD1 (6 bases). V lost 5 bases and J lost 1, with 12 bases in between. The CDR3 is 14 residues long. Germline V gene data show CDR1 as SGHDT and CDR2 as YYEEEE. CDR3 sequence (DNA): TGTGCCAGCAGACTAACAGGGAGGAACACTGAAGCTTTCTTT. Translated, it gives CASRLTGRNTEAFF.

This clone was picked up a small number of times. The gene calls are TRBV5-4 and TRBJ2-1; 9 bases map to TRBD2. With V trimmed by 0 bases and J by 0 bases, 7 bases remained unmatched. Germline V lookup: CDR1 SGHNT, CDR2 YYREEE (reference sequence). CDR3 size: 18 residues. CDR3 region: CASSLGLAGSSSYNEQFF. CDR3 bases: TGTGCCAGCAGCTTGGGGCTAGCGGGGTCAAGCTCCTACAATGAGCAGTTCTTC. Filled out from reference TRBV5-4 and TRBJ2-1, the complete variable domain reads ETGVTQSPTHLIKTRGQQVTLRCSSQSGHNTVSWYQQALGQGPQFIFQYYREEENGRGNFPPRFSGLQFPNYSSELNVNALELDDSALYLCASSLGLAGSSSYNEQFFGPGTRLTVL.

The chain carries TRBV15 and TRBJ1-3; no reliable D call. The V and J ends lost 3 bases and 0 bases respectively, with 3 bases between them. Germline V gene data show CDR1 as LNHNV and CDR2 as YYDKDF (reference sequence). The CDR3 is made up of 13 amino acids. The CDR3 protein is CATSSASGNTIYF. In DNA form, the CDR3 reads TGTGCCACCAGCAGCGCCTCTGGAAACACCATATATTTT.

This clone was counted a few times. The chain is built from TRBV9 and TRBJ2-3; no clear D gene. Germline CDR1 and CDR2: SGDLS and YYNGEE. Trimming removed 3 bases from V and 12 bases from J, with 17 bases in between. The CDR3 extends over 13 amino acids. Here the CDR3 reads CASSDKWAGNQYF. CDR3 bases: TGTGCCAGCAGCGACAAGTGGGCTGGAAATCAGTATTTT.

The CDR3 DNA is TGTGCCAGCAGCTCCCGACAGGTTGGAGAAGAGACCCAGTACTTC. Translated, it gives CASSSRQVGEETQYF. This chain links TRBV7-6 with TRBJ2-5; maybe TRBD1 (6 bases). The CDR3 has 15 residues. CDR1 and CDR2 from the germline V gene are SGHVS and FNYEAQ. V lost 4 bases and J 3 bases, leaving 15 bases between the germline ends.

The chain joins TRBV6-6 to TRBJ2-7, with D uncertain. The CDR3 is 12 amino acids. Trimming left V 6 bases short and J 6 bases short, with 12 bases between. Germline CDR1 MNHNY, CDR2 SVGAGI (reference sequence). CDR3 DNA sequence: TGTGCCAGCAGCCCTTCCCCAATCGAGCAGTACTTC. Translation gives CASSPSPIEQYF.

This clone came up a few times. This chain joins TRBV19 and TRBJ2-1; 9 nucleotides line up with TRBD1. V lost 10 bases and J lost 9; bases outside the gene matches: 10. Germline V gene lookup returns CDR1 LNHDA and CDR2 SQIVND (reference sequence). CDR3 length: 13 amino acids. CDR3 sequence (DNA): TGTGCCACCCATCGGGACAGGGCGGGTGAGCAGTTCTTC. Translated: CATHRDRAGEQFF.

The chain links TRBV28 to TRBJ2-7; a possible D gene is TRBD2 (6 bases). V shed 1 base and J shed 2 bases, with 18 bases lying between them. CDR3 length: 17 amino acids. Germline lookup yields CDR1 MDHEN and CDR2 SYDVKM. CDR3 residues: CASSLFWRGADPYEQYV. CDR3 nucleotide sequence: TGTGCCAGCAGTTTATTCTGGAGGGGAGCGGACCCCTACGAGCAGTACGTC.